Listed below are T cell receptor beta chains from one sample, sequenced in a study of beta chain features in type 1 diabetes. Clones were sequenced by immunoSEQ multiplex PCR, and TCRdb holds only the in-frame ones, with some missing. The sample carries 400,000 to 500,000 clones, around 13% recorded once. The material sequenced was naive CD4+ T cells from blood. The receptor source for this set is a man between 25 and 39 years old in good health. Both conserved end residues are part of each CDR3. The D gene is left open where the match is weak. Expanded clones are given a class, and other clones once, few, many or no size at all.

NA,NA,TRBJ2-3,TRBV6-5,TGTGCCAGCAGTTACGGGGCGGGAAGCACAGATACGCAGTATTTT,CASSYGAGSTDTQYF
NA,NA,TRBJ2-7,TRBV11-2,TGTGCCAGCAGCTCCCTCAGAACCTTCTACGAGCAGTACTTC,CASSSLRTFYEQYF
NA,few,TRBJ1-2,TRBV11-1,TGTGCCAGCAGCAGGGACAACTATGGCTACACCTTC,CASSRDNYGYTF
TRBD1,NA,TRBJ1-3,TRBV30,TGTGCCTGGCAGGGGGGCGGAAACACCATATATTTT,CAWQGGGNTIYF
TRBD2,NA,TRBJ2-3,TRBV7-3,TGTGCCAGCAGCCTTATGGGAGGGACAGATACGCAGTATTTT,CASSLMGGTDTQYF
NA,few,TRBJ1-2,TRBV15,TGTGCCACCAGCAGAGGTAGACGGCAAGCTAACTATGGCTACACCTTC,CATSRGRRQANYGYTF
NA,once,TRBJ2-7,TRBV18,TGTGCCAGCTCACGGGTGGCTGGGGACTACGAGCAGTACTTC,CASSRVAGDYEQYF
TRBD1,few,TRBJ1-5,TRBV12-5,TGTGCTAGTGGTTTGGGAACAGGGGGCTTTCAGCCCCAGCATTTT,CASGLGTGGFQPQHF
TRBD2,NA,TRBJ2-1,TRBV7-2,TGTGCCAGCAGCCCCTCTAGCGGGGGAACCTCCTACAATGAGCAGTTCTTC,CASSPSSGGTSYNEQFF
NA,few,TRBJ1-2,TRBV15,TGTGCCACTCTCAACGACGGACAGAGCTATGGCTACACCTTC,CATLNDGQSYGYTF
TRBD2,few,TRBJ2-7,TRBV7-2,TGTGCCAGCAGCGCCCGGGGGGTGGCCTACGAGCAGTACTTC,CASSARGVAYEQYF
TRBD1,few,TRBJ2-3,TRBV19,TGTGCCAGTAGTAGAAAACGGACAGGTTACACAGATACGCAGTATTTT,CASSRKRTGYTDTQYF
NA,NA,TRBJ2-3,TRBV5-1,TGCGCCAGCAGCGAAGCAGATACGCAGTATTTT,CASSEADTQYF
NA,NA,TRBJ2-1,TRBV5-1,TGCGCCAGCTTCAAAGCCACCTCCAATGAGCAGTTCTTC,CASFKATSNEQFF
NA,few,TRBJ2-6,TRBV5-1,TGCGCCAGCACCTCCCTGTCCTCTGGGGCCAACGTCCTGACTTTC,CASTSLSSGANVLTF
NA,few,TRBJ2-1,TRBV15,TGTGCCACCAGCAGAGATAGGGCAGCCAATGAGCAGTTCTTC,CATSRDRAANEQFF
NA,NA,TRBJ1-3,TRBV30,TGTGCCTGGATTTGGGCAGATGGAAACACCATATATTTT,CAWIWADGNTIYF
NA,NA,TRBJ2-7,TRBV5-1,TGCGCCAGCAGCCCGGGACCGAGGGATTACGAGCAGTACTTC,CASSPGPRDYEQYF
NA,NA,TRBJ1-1,TRBV20-1,TGCAGCATCTCGCAGGACACTGAAGCTTTCTTT,CSISQDTEAFF
NA,few,TRBJ2-2,TRBV30,TGTGCCTGGAGTGATGCCACCGGGGAGCTGTTTTTT,CAWSDATGELFF
NA,NA,TRBJ2-1,TRBV7-2,TGTGCCAGCAGCTCGAGGGGCCGTGTGGGGGGCTCCTACAATGAGCAGTTCTTC,CASSSRGRVGGSYNEQFF
NA,NA,TRBJ2-2,TRBV9,TGTGCCAGCAGCGGCGGAGGGTCGTACACCGGGGAGCTGTTTTTT,CASSGGGSYTGELFF
TRBD2,few,TRBJ2-1,TRBV29-1,TGCAGCGTTGATCGACTAGCGGGATCTATGAATGAGCAGTTCTTC,CSVDRLAGSMNEQFF
NA,few,TRBJ1-5,TRBV5-4,TGTGCCAGCAGCATGGACGGAAATAGCAATCAGCCCCAGCATTTT,CASSMDGNSNQPQHF
NA,NA,TRBJ1-1,TRBV14,TGTGCCAGCAGCCAAGTACGGGGGAACACTGAAGCTTTCTTT,CASSQVRGNTEAFF
TRBD2,NA,TRBJ2-3,TRBV7-6,TGTGCCAGCAGCGACCTAATGAAACTAGCGGGGGACACAGATACGCAGTATTTT,CASSDLMKLAGDTDTQYF
NA,NA,TRBJ1-2,TRBV30,TGTGCCTCCTCCCCTGGTAGCGACACCTTC,CASSPGSDTF
NA,NA,TRBJ1-5,TRBV7-2,TGTGCCAGCAGCTTAGCGGCGAGCAATCAGCCCCAGCATTTT,CASSLAASNQPQHF
NA,NA,TRBJ2-5,TRBV12-2,TGTGCAAGTCTATTACGACTAGCGGGAGGGAGGAAGTTAGGCTGGGAGACCCAGTACTTC,CASLLRLAGGRKLGWETQYF
NA,once,TRBJ2-5,TRBV4-1,TGCGCCAGCAGCCAAGTTTTGAGGGTGGAGACCCAGTACTTC,CASSQVLRVETQYF
NA,few,TRBJ2-7,TRBV2,TGTGCCAGCAGTGATAAGGGTCGGGAGCAGTACTTC,CASSDKGREQYF
TRBD1,few,TRBJ2-7,TRBV20-1,TGCAGTGCTTCACAGGGGTACGAGCAGTACTTC,CSASQGYEQYF
NA,NA,TRBJ1-5,TRBV2,TGTGCCAGCAGTGAATTTGGGATCCCCAATCAGCCCCAGCATTTT,CASSEFGIPNQPQHF
NA,once,TRBJ2-5,TRBV4-3,TGCGCCAGCAGCCAAGATCGAAAGGCGGGTGGTGCTCGGACCCAGTACTTC,CASSQDRKAGGARTQYF
TRBD2,NA,TRBJ2-2,TRBV30,TGTGCCTGGAGTGTGGCGGGACTAGTCATCCCCGGGGAGCTGTTTTTT,CAWSVAGLVIPGELFF